Following are 20 T cell receptor beta chains from one sample sequenced in a study of beta chain features in type 1 diabetes. Study-level results: Within each of all four CD4+ subsets, Type 1 diabetes patients had TCRB CDR3s that were moderately but significantly shorter.

Their antigen targets remain unknown. Sequenced material consisted of expressed TCRB transcripts (all of the isolated RNA was reverse transcribed). Sequencing was performed with immunoSEQ multiplex PCR; in TCRdb, only in-frame clones are kept and a portion is missing. The repertoire includes 200,000 to 300,000 clones, roughly 20% of them detected once, and less than 0.035% sits in the top ten. The sequencing sample was made of naive CD4+ T cells from blood. The receptors were sampled from a middle-aged woman with type 1 diabetes.

The sample holds a few counts of this clone. The V gene is TRBV6-5, the J gene TRBJ2-7; unclear D gene. The CDR3 sequence is 12 residues long. Germline assignment: CDR1 MNHEY and CDR2 SVGAGI. The V and J ends lost 0 bases and 3 bases respectively, with 3 bases between them. CDR3: CASSYSSYEQYF. CDR3 DNA: TGTGCCAGCAGTTACTCGAGCTACGAGCAGTACTTC.

J is TRBJ1-5 and V is TRBV27; 7 bases are shared with TRBD1. The V and J ends lost 3 bases and 6 bases, in that order; junction bases with no gene match: 5. Per the germline V gene, CDR1 is MNHEY and CDR2 is SMNVEV (reference sequence). This CDR3 has 14 residues. In nucleotides, the CDR3 is TGTGCCAGCAGTTTGGACAGGAGGGTTCAGCCCCAGCATTTT. This codes for CASSLDRRVQPQHF.

The genes are TRBV20-1 and TRBJ2-7; D gene unclear. Looked up from germline, CDR1 is DFQATT and CDR2 is SNEGSKA (reference sequence). This CDR3 is built from 11 residues. The V and J ends lost 2 bases and 5 bases respectively, with 7 bases between them. The CDR3 DNA reads as TGCAGTGCTAGACCCTACGACGAGCAGTACTTC. Translation: CSARPYDEQYF.

This clone has just a few counts. The chain links TRBV10-3 to TRBJ1-1; 8 bases are a match to TRBD1. Trimming took 4 bases from V and 5 from J; bases not matched to a gene: 9. Germline assignment: CDR1 ENHRY and CDR2 SYGVKD. The CDR3 has 15 amino acids. As DNA, the CDR3 is TGTGCCATCAGTGGAGACAGGGGAGCGAGGACTGAAGCTTTCTTT. This sequence encodes CAISGDRGARTEAFF.

V and J are TRBV29-1 and TRBJ2-1; 11 positions agree with TRBD2. CDR1 SQVTM and CDR2 ANQGSEA come from the germline V gene. The CDR3 is made up of 14 amino acids. The CDR3 is CSVSELAGVNEQFF. The CDR3 DNA reads TGCAGTGTAAGCGAACTAGCGGGGGTCAATGAGCAGTTCTTC.

This clone has more than one count but fewer than ten. The gene calls are TRBV29-1 and TRBJ1-1; no firm D call. The CDR3 is made up of 13 amino acids. Between the trimmed V and J ends, which lost 0 bases and 2 bases, there was a span of 7 bases. The germline CDR1 and CDR2 sequences are SQVTM and ANQGSEA. CDR3 sequence reads: CSVEDLANTEAFF. The CDR3 nucleotides read TGCAGCGTTGAAGATCTAGCTAACACTGAAGCTTTCTTT.

V gene TRBV19 combines with J gene TRBJ1-1; D is perhaps TRBD1 (5 bases). The CDR3 covers 15 residues. Per germline, CDR1 LNHDA and CDR2 SQIVND (reference sequence). Trimming took 5 bases from V and 4 from J, leaving 17 bases between them. CDR3 loop: CASSPWGVEGTEAFF. DNA for the CDR3: TGTGCCAGTAGTCCCTGGGGGGTTGAAGGCACTGAAGCTTTCTTT.

The V and J genes are TRBV7-2 and TRBJ1-1; 8 bases agree with TRBD1. Germline V gene lookup returns CDR1 SGHTA and CDR2 FQGNSA. This CDR3 has 15 residues. Trimming removed 4 bases from V and 4 bases from J; junction bases left unmatched: 8. CDR3 in amino acids: CASSSRQGRGTEAFF. In DNA, the CDR3 is TGTGCCAGCAGCTCCCGACAGGGGAGGGGCACTGAAGCTTTCTTT.

The V call is TRBV7-2, the J call TRBJ2-3; D is perhaps TRBD1 (5 bases). CDR3 length: 13 amino acids. The germline V and J ends were trimmed by 4 bases and 4 bases, with 9 bases remaining between them. Germline-derived CDR1 and CDR2 are SGHTA and FQGNSA. In nucleotides, the CDR3 is TGTGCCAGCAGCTCGGTAGGGGCAGATACGCAGTATTTT. Translated, it gives CASSSVGADTQYF.

The chain uses TRBV10-3 and TRBJ1-4, with 7 bases fitting TRBD1. In germline, CDR1 is ENHRY, CDR2 SYGVKD. Trimming cost V 6 bases and J 8 bases; bases outside gene matches: 18. The CDR3 covers 17 residues. The CDR3 region is CAISLFPAGGSGEKLFF. In nucleotides, the CDR3 is TGTGCCATCAGCCTTTTTCCGGCAGGGGGATCTGGAGAAAAACTGTTTTTT.

This sequence joins TRBV7-9 and TRBJ1-2; D might be TRBD1 (6 bases). Trimming took off 6 bases at V and 4 bases at J, with 15 bases between the two ends. CDR1 and CDR2 (germline): SEHNR, FQNEAQ (reference sequence). This CDR3 is built from 14 residues. The CDR3 region is CASSPTGLPYGYTF. The CDR3 DNA reads TGTGCCAGCAGTCCCACAGGGCTCCCCTATGGCTACACCTTC.

As to this clone: Other nucleotide sequences in the sample specify the same CDR3. V is TRBV5-1 and J is TRBJ2-7, with a possible D match to TRBD1 (6 bases). V was trimmed by 2 bases and J by 4 bases, leaving 7 bases between them. Germline V gene sequence: CDR1 SGHRS, CDR2 YFSETQ. The length of the CDR3 is 12 residues. The CDR3 sequence is CASSLQGYEQYF. DNA of the CDR3: TGCGCCAGCAGCTTACAGGGTTACGAGCAGTACTTC.

The V and J genes are TRBV27 and TRBJ2-3; D gene unclear. CDR1 MNHEY and CDR2 SMNVEV come from the germline V gene (reference sequence). Trimming left V 4 bases short and J 2 bases short, with 13 bases between. This CDR3 is built from 15 residues. CDR3 DNA: TGTGCCAGCAGTTCCGTCACGGAGTCCACAGATACGCAGTATTTT. Translating gives CASSSVTESTDTQYF.

There are a few counts of this clone. This rearrangement joins TRBV7-2 to TRBJ2-3, with D perhaps TRBD2 (5 bases). The ends were cut back, 3 bases at V and 5 bases at J, with 15 bases in the middle. This CDR3 has 15 residues. Germline V CDR1 and CDR2: SGHTA, FQGNSA. The CDR3 is CASSFVGVQQDTQYF. The CDR3 region has the DNA TGTGCCAGCAGCTTCGTCGGGGTTCAACAAGATACGCAGTATTTT.

V and J are TRBV2 and TRBJ2-3; TRBD2 might be the D (6 bases). The CDR3 contains 13 residues. V dropped 7 bases and J dropped 2 bases, with 10 bases sitting between them. The germline V gene encodes CDR1 SNHLY and CDR2 FYNNEI. The CDR3 region is CASKRVPTDTQYF. The CDR3 nucleotides are TGTGCCAGCAAGCGGGTCCCCACAGATACGCAGTATTTT.

The genes are TRBV4-1 and TRBJ1-4, with 7 bases that match TRBD1. This CDR3 spans 15 amino acids. Trimming removed 0 bases from V and 8 bases from J; junction bases left unmatched: 6. In germline, CDR1 is MGHRA, CDR2 YSYEKL. The DNA of the CDR3 is TGCGCCAGCAGCCAAGATGGGCAGGGGGGAGAAAAACTGTTTTTT. Translating gives CASSQDGQGGEKLFF.

V is TRBV30 and J is TRBJ1-5; 8 bases map to TRBD1. J gave up 7 bases and V 4 bases, and 9 bases lay outside the gene matches. CDR3 length: 14 residues. The V gene's germline CDR1 is GTSNPN and CDR2 SVGIG (reference sequence). Here the CDR3 reads CAWTHGQGGQPQHF. In DNA form, the CDR3 reads TGTGCCTGGACACACGGACAGGGTGGGCAGCCCCAGCATTTT.

This clone was detected only a few times. The V and J genes are TRBV29-1 and TRBJ2-5, with D perhaps matching TRBD2 (7 bases). The CDR3 consists of 12 residues. Trimming removed 5 bases at V and 5 bases at J, with 12 bases between. Germline V gene lookup returns CDR1 SQVTM and CDR2 ANQGSEA. DNA of the CDR3: TGCAGCGTTCGGGGGGCCAGCGAGACCCAGTACTTC. Its protein is CSVRGASETQYF.

The V call is TRBV7-8, the J call TRBJ1-5, with D possibly being TRBD1 (6 bases). This CDR3 is built from 17 residues. Germline V gene data show CDR1 as SGHVS and CDR2 as FQNEAQ. Trimming cost V 4 bases and J 2 bases, with 18 bases left between them. Here the CDR3 DNA reads TGTGCCAGCAGCTCCCGTCGGGGGGCGGATGGCAATCAGCCCCAGCATTTT. Translation: CASSSRRGADGNQPQHF.

This clone was observed a handful of times. The rearrangement links TRBV30 to TRBJ2-7, with 8 nucleotides matching TRBD2. Trimming removed 5 bases from V and 5 bases from J; junction bases left unmatched: 11. CDR1 is GTSNPN, CDR2 SVGIG, per germline (reference sequence). CDR3 length: 14 amino acids. CDR3 nucleotides: TGTGCCTGGGGGGTGGGTAGCGGGAACCACGAGCAGTACTTC. The encoded protein is CAWGVGSGNHEQYF.